This T cell receptor beta chain was profiled in a study of T cell repertoires in cytomegalovirus infection. TCRdb redid the calling of the reads with MiXCR, one entry per CDR3 protein. The table includes about 530,000 distinct CDR3 sequences, about 26% detected once. V was cut by 3 bases and J by 1 base, with 7 bases left in between. The CDR3 has 13 residues. Germline V gene data show CDR1 as SNHLY and CDR2 as FYNNEI. This TCR came from a human donor in good health (CMV status not recorded). Some clones in this sample may be carry-over from other donors' samples. The gene calls are TRBV2 and TRBJ2-7, with D unclear. The sequencing sample was made of PBMCs. The CDR3 DNA follows: TGTGCCAGCAGTGATGACGGTTCCTACGAGCAGTACTTC. Amino acids: CASSDDGSYEQYF.